Following are 20 T cell receptor beta chains from one sample sequenced in a study of shared clonotypes between healthy human individuals. Profiling relied on immunoSEQ multiplex PCR, and the TCRdb table lists in-frame clones only, not all of them. The table records over 2 million clones, around 92% of them present only once. Sequencing was performed on naive CD4+ T cells from PBMCs. Subset in this sample: CD45RA+ positively selected. Every receptor here comes from a man younger than 35 in good health. Some clones in this sample may be carry-over from other donors' samples.

Remarks on this clone: This sample includes further DNA sequences coding for the same CDR3. The rearrangement joins TRBV5-1 to TRBJ2-3; no definite D call. Germline values: CDR1 SGHRS, CDR2 YFSETQ. V was pared by 1 base and J by 6 bases, with 6 bases between. CDR3 length equals 12 residues. CDR3 region: CASSLTADTQYF. CDR3 sequence (DNA): TGCGCCAGCAGCTTGACGGCCGATACGCAGTATTTT.

The chain employs TRBV10-3 and TRBJ2-2; 7 bases agree with TRBD2. This CDR3 region has 14 residues. In germline, CDR1 is ENHRY, CDR2 SYGVKD. Losses at the gene ends were 2 bases for V and 6 bases for J; bases not matched to a gene: 3. The CDR3 nucleotides read TGTGCCATCAGTGAGACGGGAGGCGCCGGGGAGCTGTTTTTT. This encodes CAISETGGAGELFF.

The genes are TRBV6-1 and TRBJ1-5, with 7 positions matching TRBD1. Germline CDR1 MNHNS, CDR2 SASEGT. This CDR3 spans 17 amino acids. V trimming: 3 bases; J trimming: 0 bases; junction bases outside the gene matches: 8. This chain's CDR3 is CASSDPGTAYSNQPQHF. In nucleotides, the CDR3 is TGTGCCAGCAGTGATCCCGGGACAGCTTATAGCAATCAGCCCCAGCATTTT.

The V and J genes are TRBV7-3 and TRBJ1-2, with a possible D match to TRBD1 (6 bases). The germline gives CDR1 SGHTA, CDR2 FQGTGA. Trimming stripped 5 bases from V and 4 bases from J, with 11 bases between. The CDR3 extends over 13 amino acids. CDR3 sequence reads: CASSRTGFYGYTF. CDR3 DNA sequence: TGTGCCAGCAGCCGAACAGGGTTCTATGGCTACACCTTC. The full variable domain, rest sourced from reference TRBV7-3 and TRBJ1-2, is GAGVSQTPSNKVTEKGKYVELRCDPISGHTALYWYRQSLGQGPEFLIYFQGTGAADDSGLPNDRFFAVRPEGSVSTLKIQRTERGDSAVYLCASSRTGFYGYTFGSGTRLTVV.

This clone is a singleton in its sample. The chain joins TRBV6-5 to TRBJ2-2, with 11 bases fitting TRBD1. Germline V lookup: CDR1 MNHEY, CDR2 SVGAGI. The junction had 4 bases not matched to a gene; V was cut back by 6 bases and J by 4 bases. This CDR3 has 15 residues. The CDR3 coding sequence is TGTGCCAGCAGGCCGGGGACAGGGGGCACCGGGGAGCTGTTTTTT. Its translation: CASRPGTGGTGELFF.

The J gene is TRBJ2-1, the V gene TRBV7-2, with TRBD1 matching over 7 bases. The germline CDR1 and CDR2 sequences are SGHTA and FQGNSA. V was pared by 11 bases and J by 3 bases, with 7 bases of the junction left unmatched. CDR3 length: 13 amino acids. The CDR3 is CAGSRDSYNEQFF. CDR3 DNA sequence: TGTGCCGGAAGCCGGGACAGCTACAATGAGCAGTTCTTC.

The chain combines TRBV9 with TRBJ2-1, with 9 bases identical to TRBD2. This CDR3 spans 16 amino acids. With 1 base clipped from V and 5 bases from J, the junction kept 7 bases outside the gene matches. Germline CDR1 and CDR2: SGDLS and YYNGEE. Written as DNA, the CDR3 is TGTGCCAGCAGCGTAACGGGACTAGCTCCGAACAATGAGCAGTTCTTC. Its translation is CASSVTGLAPNNEQFF.

Comments on this clone: The same CDR3 can be traced to other DNA sequences in this sample. The chain joins TRBV7-8 to TRBJ1-2, with D maybe TRBD1 (6 bases). This CDR3 has 13 residues. Germline CDR1 is SGHVS and CDR2 is FQNEAQ. The V and J ends lost 1 base and 7 bases respectively, with 10 bases between them. CDR3 sequence reads: CASSLGGGGGYTF. The CDR3 DNA sequence: TGTGCCAGCAGCTTAGGAGGAGGGGGTGGCTACACCTTC.

The chain is built from TRBV11-2 and TRBJ1-1, with TRBD1 matching 7 bases. The V gene's germline CDR1 is SGHAT and CDR2 FQNNGV. Losses at the gene ends were 0 bases for V and 8 bases for J; bases not matched to a gene: 3. The CDR3 sequence is 13 residues long. In nucleotides, the CDR3 is TGTGCCAGCAGCTTAGAAGAGGACAGGGAAGCTTTCTTT. Translation gives CASSLEEDREAFF.

The genes are TRBV28 and TRBJ2-5, with D maybe TRBD2 (6 bases). From germline, CDR1 is MDHEN and CDR2 SYDVKM. CDR3 length: 13 residues. V was clipped by 8 bases and J by 5 bases, with 15 bases between them. The CDR3 region is CASRRRERETQYF. In DNA form, the CDR3 reads TGTGCCAGCCGTCGACGGGAGAGGGAGACCCAGTACTTC.

The CDR3 reads CAWRQGAYNEQFF. The DNA of the CDR3 is TGTGCCTGGAGACAGGGGGCCTACAATGAGCAGTTCTTC. The V call is TRBV30, the J call TRBJ2-1, with TRBD1 matching over 8 bases. After removal of 3 bases from V and 2 bases from J, the junction contained 0 bases not matched to a gene. CDR1 is GTSNPN and CDR2 is SVGIG in the germline V gene (reference sequence). The CDR3 has 13 residues.

The chain combines TRBV18 with TRBJ2-3; no reliable D call. V lost 5 bases and J 3 bases, leaving 6 bases between the germline ends. In germline, CDR1 is KGHSH, CDR2 LQKENI. This CDR3 is 12 amino acids long. The CDR3 here is CASSVVTDTQYF. DNA of the CDR3: TGTGCCAGCTCAGTCGTAACAGATACGCAGTATTTT.

The chain combines TRBV14 with TRBJ2-1, with 7 bases aligning to TRBD2. This CDR3 region has 16 residues. V lost 4 bases and J lost 7; bases outside the gene matches: 13. CDR1 and CDR2 (germline): SGHDN, FVKESK. The chain's CDR3 is CASSPHVGGPRNEQFF. CDR3 DNA: TGTGCCAGCAGCCCCCACGTGGGAGGGCCCCGGAATGAGCAGTTCTTC.

This clone has only one observation. The chain couples TRBV28 to TRBJ2-7; D unresolved. CDR1 is MDHEN, CDR2 SYDVKM, per germline. The CDR3 length is 14 residues. Trimming shortened V by 2 bases and J by 1 base, and 9 bases separated the two germline ends. The CDR3 sequence is CASSLVQLSYEQYF. The CDR3 bases are TGTGCCAGCAGTTTAGTACAGCTTTCCTACGAGCAGTACTTC.

V is TRBV7-2 and J is TRBJ2-5, with D unclear. Trimming stripped 5 bases from V and 5 bases from J, with 15 bases between. The length of the CDR3 is 14 residues. The germline gives CDR1 SGHTA, CDR2 FQGNSA. CDR3 loop: CASSPGSLGETQYF. CDR3 sequence (DNA): TGTGCCAGCAGCCCCGGGTCCTTGGGGGAGACCCAGTACTTC.

The V call is TRBV19, the J call TRBJ1-1; 11 bases line up with TRBD1. The junction had 10 bases not matched to a gene; V was cut back by 4 bases and J by 0 bases. The CDR3 runs to 18 residues. CDR1 is LNHDA, CDR2 SQIVND, per germline (reference sequence). The CDR3 DNA follows: TGTGCCAGTAGTACAAGGACAGGGGGCCTTACCCTGAACACTGAAGCTTTCTTT. Translated: CASSTRTGGLTLNTEAFF.

The chain has TRBV5-1 and TRBJ2-1; tentative D call: TRBD2 (6 bases). V was cut by 0 bases and J by 3 bases, with 13 bases left in between. Germline lookup yields CDR1 SGHRS and CDR2 YFSETQ. CDR3 length: 16 residues. CDR3 DNA: TGCGCCAGCAGCTTGGATCCGGGAGTGGGCTACAATGAGCAGTTCTTC. Translation gives CASSLDPGVGYNEQFF. Based on the CDR3 plus reference TRBV5-1 and TRBJ2-1, the full variable domain is KAGVTQTPRYLIKTRGQQVTLSCSPISGHRSVSWYQQTPGQGLQFLFEYFSETQRNKGNFPGRFSGRQFSNSRSEMNVSTLELGDSALYLCASSLDPGVGYNEQFFGPGTRLTVL.

The chain joins TRBV2 to TRBJ1-2; D not resolved. Trimming stripped 1 base from V and 4 bases from J, with 10 bases between. The CDR3 totals 14 residues. Germline CDR1 SNHLY, CDR2 FYNNEI. CDR3 in DNA: TGTGCCAGCAGTGAAGGCGAGACGAGCTATGGCTACACCTTC. Translating it yields CASSEGETSYGYTF.

V is TRBV18 and J is TRBJ2-3, with D perhaps matching TRBD1 (5 bases). This CDR3 contains 12 residues. The ends were cut back, 4 bases at V and 5 bases at J, with 7 bases in the middle. Germline V gene data show CDR1 as KGHSH and CDR2 as LQKENI. For the CDR3, the DNA is TGTGCCAGCTCACTCAGGGTAGATACGCAGTATTTT. This gives the protein CASSLRVDTQYF.

V usage is TRBV6-6 and J usage is TRBJ1-2; 11 nucleotides agree with TRBD1. The CDR3 is 15 amino acids. V dropped 10 bases and J dropped 2; count of bases not matched to a gene: 9. The germline gives CDR1 MNHNY, CDR2 SVGAGI (reference sequence). The CDR3 nucleotides read TGTGCCACTACCCGGGGACAGGGGGTAAACTATGGCTACACCTTC. Translation: CATTRGQGVNYGYTF.